Below are 16 T cell receptor beta chains sequenced from a single sample in a study of human T cells and chemical hapten exposure. Time point specified: patch test 1, 2 weeks after DPC sensitization. Treatment specified: therapeutic diphenylcyclopropenone sensitization with weekly scalp DPC. A single record per CDR3 protein comes from TCRdb applying MiXCR to the RACE reads. The top ten clones hold approximately 3.5% of a sample with 90,000 to 120,000 distinct CDR3 sequences, 11% of them seen once. This specimen was whole blood, taken in connection with sensitization to the hapten diphenylcyclopropenone (DPC). These receptors were taken from a woman aged 40 to 55 with alopecia areata. Some clones in this sample may be carry-over from other donors' samples.

This clonotype was seen ten or more times. V is TRBV7-2 and J is TRBJ2-1, with TRBD2 identical over 13 bases. CDR1 and CDR2 from the germline V gene are SGHTA and FQGNSA. Germline trimming cut 5 bases from V and 8 bases from J; bases unmatched to any gene: 12. The CDR3 spans 17 residues. This CDR3 reads CASSRLAGGTLAYEQFF. The CDR3 DNA reads TGTGCCAGCAGCCGACTAGCGGGAGGCACTCTTGCCTATGAGCAGTTCTTC.

This clonotype was observed a handful of times. The V call is TRBV20-1, the J call TRBJ2-7, with 10 positions matching TRBD2. V shed 1 base, J shed 3 bases, and the junction held 0 bases outside the gene matches. The CDR3 totals 13 residues. The germline CDR1 and CDR2 sequences are DFQATT and SNEGSKA (reference sequence). The CDR3 spells CSARGTSGYEQYF. For the CDR3, the DNA is TGCAGTGCTAGAGGGACTAGCGGCTACGAGCAGTACTTC.

This chain's CDR3 is CATGTSGRLTEHEQFF. The CDR3 DNA follows: TGTGCCACCGGGACTAGCGGGAGACTGACCGAACATGAGCAGTTCTTC. The chain carries TRBV28 and TRBJ2-1; TRBD2 matches 14 bases. The CDR3 has 16 amino acids. V lost 10 bases to trimming and J lost 8 bases; unmatched junction nucleotides: 13. Germline V gene data show CDR1 as MDHEN and CDR2 as SYDVKM.

The rearrangement links TRBV10-3 to TRBJ2-3, with D tentatively TRBD2 (6 bases). This CDR3 contains 14 residues. Germline CDR1 reads ENHRY; CDR2 reads SYGVKD. Trimming removed 4 bases at V and 3 bases at J, with 11 bases between. This CDR3 reads CAISAAGLTDTQYF. The CDR3, as DNA: TGTGCCATCAGTGCCGCGGGGTTGACAGATACGCAGTATTTT.

This clonotype was recorded a few times. V gene TRBV3-1 combines with J gene TRBJ2-7, with D tentatively TRBD1 (5 bases). This CDR3 has 15 amino acids. The germline CDR1 and CDR2 sequences are LGHDT and YNNKEL (reference sequence). The V and J ends lost 1 base and 1 base respectively, with 11 bases between them. CDR3 residues: CASSQGRGRSYEQYF. The CDR3, as DNA: TGTGCCAGCAGCCAAGGTAGGGGAAGATCCTACGAGCAGTACTTC.

This clonotype occurred many times. CDR3 sequence reads: CASSKQGTGNTEAFF. The CDR3 DNA reads as TGTGCCAGCAGTAAGCAGGGTACTGGGAACACTGAAGCTTTCTTT. J is TRBJ1-1 and V is TRBV27; D might be TRBD1 (5 bases). Trimming stripped 5 bases from V and 1 base from J, with 14 bases between. Germline V gene data show CDR1 as MNHEY and CDR2 as SMNVEV (reference sequence). The CDR3 is made up of 15 amino acids.

Points on this clonotype: It is unclear where the CDR3 begins or ends on the DNA, so no DNA is shown, and the CDR3 is as TCRdb lists it. The chain's CDR3 is CASSVYFGGEAFF. J is TRBJ1-1 and V is TRBV9. Inclusive of both ends, the CDR3 amounts to 13 amino acids. CDR1 is SGDLS and CDR2 is YYNGEE in the germline V gene.

The chain couples TRBV19 to TRBJ2-2, with D unclear. The CDR3 loop spans 14 amino acids. The ends were cut back, 6 bases at V and 1 base at J, with 9 bases in the middle. Per the germline V gene, CDR1 is LNHDA and CDR2 is SQIVND (reference sequence). The CDR3 region has the DNA TGTGCCAGTAGACCCACAGAGAACACCGGGGAGCTGTTTTTT. Translated: CASRPTENTGELFF.

This clonotype has only a few counts. V and J are TRBV4-3 and TRBJ2-3, with TRBD2 matching over 12 bases. The germline V gene encodes CDR1 LGHNA and CDR2 YSLEER. The CDR3 is 16 residues long. V was pared by 1 base and J by 1 base, with 0 bases of the junction left unmatched. CDR3: CASSQGLAGGTDTQYF. The CDR3 DNA follows: TGCGCCAGCAGCCAAGGACTAGCGGGGGGCACAGATACGCAGTATTTT.

This clonotype was observed many times. The CDR3 spells CASSLGFANTGELFF. Written as DNA, the CDR3 is TGTGCCAGCAGCTTGGGGTTCGCGAACACCGGGGAGCTGTTTTTT. The rearrangement uses TRBV7-8 and TRBJ2-2, with D uncertain. The V gene lost 3 bases and the J gene lost 0 bases, with 8 bases spanning the gap. Germline V gene data show CDR1 as SGHVS and CDR2 as FQNEAQ. The CDR3 is 15 amino acids.

This clonotype was observed at least ten times. The rearrangement links TRBV30 to TRBJ2-1; 15 nucleotides line up with TRBD2. This CDR3 is 19 amino acids long. J was trimmed by 0 bases and V by 3 bases; bases with no gene match: 9. The germline CDR1 and CDR2 sequences are GTSNPN and SVGIG (reference sequence). The CDR3 protein is CAWSGTGTSGRTSYNEQFF. The CDR3 nucleotides are TGTGCCTGGAGCGGCACCGGGACTAGCGGGAGGACCTCCTACAATGAGCAGTTCTTC.

This clonotype was observed a few times. The rearrangement links TRBV20-1 to TRBJ2-3; 8 positions match TRBD2. This CDR3 contains 16 residues. Germline loops: CDR1 DFQATT, CDR2 SNEGSKA (reference sequence). Unmatched junction bases numbered 7, after V lost 1 base and J lost 1 base. DNA for the CDR3: TGCAGTGCTAGAGGGGACCTAGCGGGCCGCACAGATACGCAGTATTTT. It codes for CSARGDLAGRTDTQYF.

This clonotype was picked up many times. The chain recombines TRBV20-1 with TRBJ1-1, with D perhaps TRBD1 (5 bases). Germline V lookup: CDR1 DFQATT, CDR2 SNEGSKA (reference sequence). Trimming cost V 6 bases and J 1 base, with 15 bases left between them. The CDR3 sequence is 14 residues long. The CDR3 spells CSARGPIRNTEAFF. In nucleotides, the CDR3 is TGCAGTGCGAGGGGCCCTATAAGGAACACTGAAGCTTTCTTT.

This clonotype was seen many times. CDR3 coding DNA: TGTGCCAGCAGCTTAGGAATCCAGCGGGAGGCTGAGCAGTACTTC. Translating gives CASSLGIQREAEQYF. This chain joins TRBV7-8 and TRBJ2-7; 9 positions match TRBD2. Per the germline V gene, CDR1 is SGHVS and CDR2 is FQNEAQ. The ends lost 1 base at V and 7 bases at J; junction bases unmatched: 8. CDR3 size: 15 residues. Together with reference TRBV7-8 and TRBJ2-7, the CDR3 gives the full variable domain: GAGVSQSPRYKVAKRGQDVALRCDPISGHVSLFWYQQALGQGPEFLTYFQNEAQLDKSGLPSDRFFAERPEGSVSTLKIQRTQQEDSAVYLCASSLGIQREAEQYFGPGTRLTVT.

There are many counts of this clonotype. This CDR3 reads CASSPLRAGNQPQHF. The CDR3 nucleotides are TGTGCCAGCAGCCCCCTCCGGGCGGGCAATCAGCCCCAGCATTTT. The rearrangement joins TRBV28 to TRBJ1-5; D unresolved. Germline V gene data show CDR1 as MDHEN and CDR2 as SYDVKM. The V gene lost 6 bases and the J gene lost 2 bases, with 14 bases spanning the gap. CDR3 size: 15 residues.

This clonotype showed up many times. The chain links TRBV5-6 to TRBJ2-2; D remains ambiguous. CDR1 and CDR2 from the germline V gene are SGHDT and YYEEEE. This CDR3 is built from 15 residues. Trimming stripped 1 base from V and 4 bases from J, with 11 bases between. CDR3 protein: CASSLRRRSTGELFF. The CDR3 DNA follows: TGTGCCAGCAGCTTGAGAAGGCGCTCCACCGGGGAGCTGTTTTTT.